This T cell receptor beta chain was identified during a study of radiotherapy plus CTLA-4 blockade in lung cancer. Sequencing used immunoSEQ multiplex PCR; TCRdb keeps in-frame clones, though not all of them. The sample lists about 53,000 clones; about four fifths were seen once. The length of the CDR3 is 11 residues. The germline V gene encodes CDR1 ENHRY and CDR2 SYGVKD. V trimming: 10 bases; J trimming: 6 bases; junction bases outside the gene matches: 3. Material: peripheral blood, obtained from a patient treated with radiotherapy plus ipilimumab. V usage is TRBV10-3 and J usage is TRBJ1-2, with 9 nucleotides matching TRBD1. This receptor was identified in a human donor with non-small cell lung cancer whose response to radiotherapy plus ipilimumab could not be evaluated. The CDR3 nucleotides read TGTGCCACCGGGACAGGGAATGGCTACACCTTC. This codes for CATGTGNGYTF.